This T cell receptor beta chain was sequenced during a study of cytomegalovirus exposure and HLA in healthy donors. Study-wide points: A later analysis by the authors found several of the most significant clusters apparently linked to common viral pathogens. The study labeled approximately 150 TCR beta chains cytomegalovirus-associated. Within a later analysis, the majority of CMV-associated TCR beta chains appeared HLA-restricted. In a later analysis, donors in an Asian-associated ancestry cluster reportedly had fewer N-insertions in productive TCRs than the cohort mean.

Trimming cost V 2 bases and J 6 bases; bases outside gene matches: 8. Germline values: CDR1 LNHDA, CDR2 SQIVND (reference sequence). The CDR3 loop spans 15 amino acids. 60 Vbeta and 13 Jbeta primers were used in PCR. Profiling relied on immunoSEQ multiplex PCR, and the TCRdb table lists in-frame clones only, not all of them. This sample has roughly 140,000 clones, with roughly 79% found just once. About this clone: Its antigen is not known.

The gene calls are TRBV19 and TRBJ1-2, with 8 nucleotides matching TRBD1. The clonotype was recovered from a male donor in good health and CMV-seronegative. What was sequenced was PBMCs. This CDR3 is CASSIRGQEADGYTF. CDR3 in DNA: TGTGCCAGTAGTATAAGGGGACAGGAGGCAGATGGCTACACCTTC.